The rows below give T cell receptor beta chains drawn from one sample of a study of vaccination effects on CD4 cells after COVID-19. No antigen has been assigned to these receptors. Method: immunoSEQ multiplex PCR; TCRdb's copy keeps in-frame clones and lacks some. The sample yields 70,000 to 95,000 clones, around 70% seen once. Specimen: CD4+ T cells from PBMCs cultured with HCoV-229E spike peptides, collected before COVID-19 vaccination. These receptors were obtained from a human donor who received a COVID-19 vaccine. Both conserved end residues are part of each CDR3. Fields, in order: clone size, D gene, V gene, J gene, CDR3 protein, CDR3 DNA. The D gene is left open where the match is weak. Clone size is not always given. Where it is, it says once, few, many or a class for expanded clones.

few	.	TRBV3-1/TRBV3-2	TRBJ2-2	CASSQGNVAGELFF	TGTGCCAGCAGCCAAGGGAACGTCGCCGGGGAGCTGTTTTTT
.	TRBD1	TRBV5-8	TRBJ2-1	CASSPGTAWDEQFF	TGTGCCAGCAGCCCTGGGACAGCTTGGGATGAGCAGTTCTTC
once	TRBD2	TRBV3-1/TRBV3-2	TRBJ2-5	CASSSQTSGAGETQYF	TGTGCCAGCAGCTCACAGACTAGCGGAGCTGGGGAGACCCAGTACTTC
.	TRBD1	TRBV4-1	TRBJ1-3	CASSQGQFISGGYTIYF	TGCGCCAGCAGCCAAGGCCAGTTCATTTCAGGGGGCTACACCATATATTTT
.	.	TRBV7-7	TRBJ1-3	CASSFSADSGNTIYF	TGTGCCAGCAGCTTTTCGGCGGACTCTGGAAACACCATATATTTT
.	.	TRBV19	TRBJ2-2	CASSIGDIDTGELFF	TGTGCCAGTAGTATAGGGGACATCGACACCGGGGAGCTGTTTTTT
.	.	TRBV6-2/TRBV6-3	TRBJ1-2	CASSYTRSRYGYTF	TGTGCCAGCAGTTACACCAGGAGTCGATATGGCTACACCTTC
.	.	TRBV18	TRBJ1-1	CASSPQTGSNTEAFF	TGTGCCAGCTCACCCCAGACAGGTTCGAACACTGAAGCTTTCTTT
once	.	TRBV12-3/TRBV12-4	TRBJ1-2	CASSPPRNYGYTF	TGTGCCAGCAGTCCCCCTAGGAACTATGGCTACACCTTC
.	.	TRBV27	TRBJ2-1	CASSLRMILGNEQFF	TGTGCCAGCAGTTTAAGAATGATTTTGGGAAATGAGCAGTTCTTC
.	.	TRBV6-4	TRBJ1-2	CASSDSWNDGGYTF	TGTGCCAGCAGTGACTCATGGAACGACGGGGGCTACACCTTC
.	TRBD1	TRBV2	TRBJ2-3	CASSRGGRTDTQYF	TGTGCCAGCAGTCGAGGGGGCAGGACAGATACGCAGTATTTT
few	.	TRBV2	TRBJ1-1	CASSEGVNTEAFF	TGTGCCAGCAGTGAGGGAGTGAACACTGAAGCTTTCTTT
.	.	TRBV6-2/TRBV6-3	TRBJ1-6	CASSYSSSLNSPLHF	TGTGCCAGCAGTTACAGCTCCAGCCTTAATTCACCCCTCCACTTT
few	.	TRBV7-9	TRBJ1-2	CASSLGDDGYTF	TGTGCCAGCAGCTTAGGAGATGATGGCTACACCTTC
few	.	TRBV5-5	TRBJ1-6	CASSLKGKSYNSPLHF	TGTGCCAGCAGCTTGAAGGGCAAGTCCTATAATTCACCCCTCCACTTT
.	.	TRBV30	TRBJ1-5	CAWSRQAGTQHF	TGTGCCTGGAGCCGACAGGCAGGCACCCAGCATTTT